This T cell receptor beta chain emerged from a study of T cells after yellow fever vaccination. Overall study findings and caveats: Across the CD4 and CD8 compartments, a small share of clonotypes was present in both.

As regards this clonotype: As yet, its antigen is unknown.

Per germline, CDR1 KGHSH and CDR2 LQKENI. The CDR3 has 16 amino acids. Trimming pared 2 bases from V and 6 bases from J, leaving 17 bases between. The TCR cDNA carried a universal primer site and UMIs from 5'RACE template switching. Using its own MiXCR run on the 5' RACE reads, TCRdb lists one record per CDR3 protein. The sample holds more than 250,000 distinct CDR3 sequences, approximately 7% seen once. The chain uses TRBV18 and TRBJ1-5, with a possible D match to TRBD1 (5 bases). The sample in question was PBMCs, obtained 45 days after the first yellow fever vaccination. The sequence was collected from a man younger than 35 who received the YFV17D yellow fever vaccine. DNA for the CDR3: TGTGCCAGCTCACCAGATCGGGGCGCCTGGGCTCAGCCCCAGCATTTT. Encoded protein: CASSPDRGAWAQPQHF.